These 12 T cell receptor beta chains came from one sample sequenced in a study of blood T cell repertoires in COVID-19. The repertoire was sequenced with immunoSEQ multiplex PCR; TCRdb's copy has only in-frame clones and lacks some. The profile shows over 150,000 clones, approximately 84% of them singletons. Sample: PBMCs or T cells enriched from blood (not recorded which). The receptors originated from a woman aged 25 to 39 who had recovered from COVID-19.

Concerning this clone: At one of its ends the junction is not consistent with the germline gene, which may arise from a read error. This chain joins TRBV28 and TRBJ1-2, with 7 bases that match TRBD1. The germline V gene encodes CDR1 MDHEN and CDR2 SYDVKM. The CDR3 loop spans 11 amino acids. CDR3 protein: CATGANYGYTF. The DNA of the CDR3 is TGCGCCACAGGGGCTAACTATGGCTACACCTTC.

The rearrangement uses TRBV6-5 and TRBJ1-5, with D unclear. The V and J ends lost 7 bases and 0 bases respectively, with 10 bases between them. Looked up from germline, CDR1 is MNHEY and CDR2 is SVGAGI. This CDR3 contains 14 residues. The CDR3 DNA is TGTGCCAGCATTTGGGAGCATAGCAATCAGCCCCAGCATTTT. Translated, it gives CASIWEHSNQPQHF.

The DNA for the CDR3 is TGTGCCAGTAGTACGGGACAGGTTGGCAATCAGCCCCAGCATTTT. Amino acids: CASSTGQVGNQPQHF. This chain connects TRBV19 to TRBJ1-5; the match to TRBD1 covers 8 bases. Trimming took 4 bases from V and 2 from J; bases not matched to a gene: 4. This CDR3 has 15 amino acids. The germline gives CDR1 LNHDA, CDR2 SQIVND (reference sequence).

V usage is TRBV12-3 or TRBV12-4 and J usage is TRBJ2-3; D call uncertain. V lost 4 bases and J lost 6, with 11 bases in between. The CDR3 covers 13 residues. CDR3 amino acids: CASSSHYGDTQYF. As DNA, the CDR3 is TGTGCCAGCAGTTCGCACTACGGGGATACGCAGTATTTT.

This rearrangement joins TRBV2 to TRBJ2-5, with 8 nucleotides matching TRBD1. The CDR3 consists of 16 residues. The germline CDR1 and CDR2 sequences are SNHLY and FYNNEI. The trim removed 4 bases at V and 5 bases at J, leaving 12 bases unmatched. The CDR3 spells CASSAVTGEFGETQYF. As DNA, the CDR3 is TGTGCCAGCAGTGCAGTGACAGGGGAATTTGGGGAGACCCAGTACTTC.

The chain joins TRBV5-4 to TRBJ1-2, with unresolved D. V was pared by 0 bases and J by 2 bases, with 5 bases between. Germline V gene data show CDR1 as SGHNT and CDR2 as YYREEE (reference sequence). The CDR3 consists of 13 residues. The CDR3 region is CASSLAENYGYTF. The CDR3 DNA sequence: TGTGCCAGCAGCTTGGCTGAGAACTATGGCTACACCTTC.

This chain joins TRBV6-5 and TRBJ2-7; the match to TRBD1 covers 11 bases. There are 15 residues in the CDR3. The V gene's germline CDR1 is MNHEY and CDR2 SVGAGI. J gave up 0 bases and V 5 bases, and 3 bases lay outside the gene matches. CDR3 amino acids: CASSPDRGLSYEQYF. The CDR3 DNA is TGTGCCAGCAGTCCGGACAGGGGGCTCTCCTACGAGCAGTACTTC.

V is TRBV6-5 and J is TRBJ1-2, with TRBD1 matching over 8 bases. Losses at the gene ends were 6 bases for V and 7 bases for J; bases not matched to a gene: 10. The length of the CDR3 is 14 residues. CDR1 and CDR2 (germline): MNHEY, SVGAGI. CDR3: CASRQTGGPGGYTF. CDR3 DNA sequence: TGTGCCAGCAGACAAACAGGGGGACCTGGTGGCTACACCTTC.

This chain links TRBV6-4 with TRBJ2-1, with TRBD2 matching 10 bases. The CDR3 covers 14 residues. Germline-derived CDR1 and CDR2 are MRHNA and SNTAGT. The trim removed 4 bases at V and 6 bases at J, leaving 3 bases unmatched. The CDR3 region is CASSVSGGPNEQFF. CDR3 DNA: TGTGCCAGCAGTGTTAGCGGGGGGCCCAATGAGCAGTTCTTC.

This clone was counted a few times. V is TRBV5-8 and J is TRBJ2-7; 10 nucleotides line up with TRBD2. After removal of 5 bases from V and 2 bases from J, the junction contained 16 bases not matched to a gene. The length of the CDR3 is 18 residues. Germline V gene sequence: CDR1 SGHTS, CDR2 YDEGEE. CDR3 sequence (DNA): TGTGCCAGCAGGTTCGACCCTTCGGGACTAGCGATCACCTACGAGCAGTACTTC. It is translated as CASRFDPSGLAITYEQYF. Drawing the rest from reference TRBV5-8 and TRBJ2-7, the complete variable domain is EAGVTQSPTHLIKTRGQQATLRCSPISGHTSVYWYQQALGLGLQFLLWYDEGEERNRGNFPPRFSGRQFPNYSSELNVNALELEDSALYLCASRFDPSGLAITYEQYFGPGTRLTVT.

This clone was detected a few times. The chain joins TRBV3-1 (or the pseudogene TRBV3-2) to TRBJ1-2; D is undetermined. The ends were cut back, 2 bases at V and 3 bases at J, with 16 bases in the middle. CDR3 size: 16 residues. Germline assignment: CDR1 LGHDT and CDR2 YNNKEL (reference sequence). CDR3 residues: CASSQLSGGNHYGYTF. The CDR3 DNA reads TGTGCCAGCAGCCAACTGTCCGGCGGGAATCACTATGGCTACACCTTC.

The rearrangement uses TRBV18 and TRBJ2-3; perhaps TRBD2 as D (6 bases). The CDR3 has 14 amino acids. The ends were cut back, 5 bases at V and 2 bases at J, with 11 bases in the middle. Germline CDR1 KGHSH, CDR2 LQKENI. CDR3 in amino acids: CASSSTSSTDTQYF. The CDR3, as DNA: TGTGCCAGCTCATCGACTAGTTCCACAGATACGCAGTATTTT.